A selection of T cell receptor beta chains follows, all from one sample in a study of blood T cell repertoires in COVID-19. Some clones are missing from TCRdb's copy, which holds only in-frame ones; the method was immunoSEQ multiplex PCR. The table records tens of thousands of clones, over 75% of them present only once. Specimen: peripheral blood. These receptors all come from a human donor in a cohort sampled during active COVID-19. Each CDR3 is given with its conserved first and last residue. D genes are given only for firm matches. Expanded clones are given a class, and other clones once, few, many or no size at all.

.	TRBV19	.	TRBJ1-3	CASRMQGTGNTIYF	TGTGCCAGTAGAATGCAGGGAACCGGAAACACCATATATTTT
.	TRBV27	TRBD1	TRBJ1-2	CASSLVGPGGAEGYTF	TGTGCCAGCAGTTTAGTGGGCCCAGGGGGCGCGGAGGGCTACACCTTC
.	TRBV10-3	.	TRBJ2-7	CAISESRVSYEQYF	TGTGCCATCAGTGAGTCACGGGTCTCCTACGAGCAGTACTTC
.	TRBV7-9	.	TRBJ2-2	CASSWGDTGELFF	TGTGCCAGCAGTTGGGGGGACACCGGGGAGCTGTTTTTT
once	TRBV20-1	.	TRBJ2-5	CSPGVVETQYF	TGCAGTCCCGGGGTCGTGGAGACCCAGTACTTC
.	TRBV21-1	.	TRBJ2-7	CASSKERGARYEQYF	TGTGCCAGCAGCAAGGAGCGGGGGGCCCGCTACGAGCAGTACTTC
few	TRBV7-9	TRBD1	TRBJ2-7	CASSYGGTGNYEQYF	TGTGCCAGCAGCTATGGTGGGACAGGCAACTACGAGCAGTACTTC
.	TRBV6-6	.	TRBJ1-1	CASSYAPGVTEAFF	TGTGCCAGCAGTTACGCCCCGGGTGTCACTGAAGCTTTCTTT
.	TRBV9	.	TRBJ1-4	CASSVAQGRTNEKLFF	TGTGCCAGCAGCGTAGCCCAGGGAAGAACTAATGAAAAACTGTTTTTT
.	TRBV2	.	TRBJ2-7	CASSVILGGYEQYF	TGTGCCAGCAGTGTTATTCTGGGGGGCTACGAGCAGTACTTC
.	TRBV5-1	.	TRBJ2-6	CASSQLAAGANVLTF	TGCGCCAGCAGCCAACTAGCAGCTGGGGCCAACGTCCTGACTTTC
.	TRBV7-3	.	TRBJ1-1	CASSRTVNTEAFF	TGTGCCAGCAGCAGGACAGTGAACACTGAAGCTTTCTTT
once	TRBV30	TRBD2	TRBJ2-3	CAWSGEGGSTDTQYF	TGTGCCTGGAGTGGGGAGGGCGGGAGCACAGATACGCAGTATTTT
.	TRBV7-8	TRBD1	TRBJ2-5	CASSLGPRQGGLVTQYF	TGTGCCAGCAGCTTAGGACCGCGACAGGGGGGACTTGTGACCCAGTACTTC
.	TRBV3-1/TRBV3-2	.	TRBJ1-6	CASSQDGQQEVDSPLHF	TGTGCCAGCAGCCAAGACGGACAGCAAGAGGTTGATTCACCCCTCCACTTT
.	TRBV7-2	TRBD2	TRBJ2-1	CASSREGGDEQFF	TGTGCCAGCAGCCGGGAGGGCGGAGATGAGCAGTTCTTC
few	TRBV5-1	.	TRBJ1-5	CASSEGDYNQPQHF	TGCGCCAGCAGCGAAGGGGACTACAATCAGCCCCAGCATTTT
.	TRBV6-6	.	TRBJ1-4	CASSPRGEKLFF	TGTGCCAGCAGTCCCCGGGGTGAAAAACTGTTTTTT
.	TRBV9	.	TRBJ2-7	CASSPRGSWLSYEQYF	TGTGCCAGCAGCCCCCGGGGGAGCTGGCTATCCTACGAGCAGTACTTC
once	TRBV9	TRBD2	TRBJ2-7	CASSVDSGGRAYEQYF	TGTGCCAGCAGCGTTGATAGCGGGGGTCGGGCCTACGAGCAGTACTTC
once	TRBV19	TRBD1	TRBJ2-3	CASLQGAGTDTQYF	TGTGCCAGTTTGCAGGGGGCCGGCACAGATACGCAGTATTTT
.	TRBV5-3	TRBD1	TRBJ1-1	CARSGTENTEAFF	TGTGCCAGAAGCGGGACAGAGAACACTGAAGCTTTCTTT
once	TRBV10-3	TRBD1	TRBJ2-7	CAISAGTGMFEQYF	TGTGCCATCAGTGCGGGGACAGGGATGTTCGAGCAGTACTTC
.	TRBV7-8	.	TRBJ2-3	CASSPPRGTSTDTQYF	TGTGCCAGCAGCCCCCCTCGGGGGACTAGCACAGATACGCAGTATTTT